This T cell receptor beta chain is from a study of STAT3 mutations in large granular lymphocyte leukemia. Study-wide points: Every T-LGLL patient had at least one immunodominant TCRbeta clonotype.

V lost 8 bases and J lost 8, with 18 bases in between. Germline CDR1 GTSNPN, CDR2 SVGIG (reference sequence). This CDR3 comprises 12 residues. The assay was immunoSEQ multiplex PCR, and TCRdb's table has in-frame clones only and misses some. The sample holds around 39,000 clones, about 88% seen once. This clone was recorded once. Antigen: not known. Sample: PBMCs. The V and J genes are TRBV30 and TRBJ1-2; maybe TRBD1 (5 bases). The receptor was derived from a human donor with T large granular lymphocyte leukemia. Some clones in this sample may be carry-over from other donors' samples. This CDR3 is CAHLGTAEGYTF. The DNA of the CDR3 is TGTGCCCACTTAGGGACCGCTGAGGGCTACACCTTC.